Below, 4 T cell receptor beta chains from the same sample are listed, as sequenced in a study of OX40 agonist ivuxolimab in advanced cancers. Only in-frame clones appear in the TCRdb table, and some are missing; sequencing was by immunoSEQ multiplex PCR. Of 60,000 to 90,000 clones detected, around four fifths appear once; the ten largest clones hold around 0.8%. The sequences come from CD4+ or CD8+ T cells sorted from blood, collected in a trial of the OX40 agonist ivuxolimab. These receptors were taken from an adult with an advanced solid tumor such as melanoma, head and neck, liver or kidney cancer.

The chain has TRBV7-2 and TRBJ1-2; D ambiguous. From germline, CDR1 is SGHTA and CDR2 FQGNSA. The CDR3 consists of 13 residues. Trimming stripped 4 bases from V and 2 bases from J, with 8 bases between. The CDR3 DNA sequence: TGTGCCAGCAGCTCTTGGCAAAACTATGGCTACACCTTC. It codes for CASSSWQNYGYTF.

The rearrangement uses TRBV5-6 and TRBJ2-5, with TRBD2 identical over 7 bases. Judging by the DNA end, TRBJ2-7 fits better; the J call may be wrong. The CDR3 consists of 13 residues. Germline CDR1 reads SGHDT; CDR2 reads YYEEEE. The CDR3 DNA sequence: TGTGCCAGCAACCCGGGGAGGGTCTACGAGCAGTACTTC. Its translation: CASNPGRVYEQYF.

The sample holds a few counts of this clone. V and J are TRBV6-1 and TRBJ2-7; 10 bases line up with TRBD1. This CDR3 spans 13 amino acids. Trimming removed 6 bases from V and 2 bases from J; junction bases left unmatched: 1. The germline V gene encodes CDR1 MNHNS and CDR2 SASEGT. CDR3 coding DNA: TGTGCCAGCAGAGGACAGGGGGCCTACGAGCAGTACTTC. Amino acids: CASRGQGAYEQYF.

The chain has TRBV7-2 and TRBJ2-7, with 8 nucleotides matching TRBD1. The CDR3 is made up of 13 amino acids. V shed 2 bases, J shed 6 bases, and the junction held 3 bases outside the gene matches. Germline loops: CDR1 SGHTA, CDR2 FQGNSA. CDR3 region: CASSLQGASEQYF. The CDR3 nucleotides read TGTGCCAGCAGCTTACAGGGGGCCTCCGAGCAGTACTTC. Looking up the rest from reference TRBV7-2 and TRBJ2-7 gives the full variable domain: GAGVSQSPSNKVTEKGKDVELRCDPISGHTALYWYRQSLGQGLEFLIYFQGNSAPDKSGLPSDRFSAERTGGSVSTLTIQRTQQEDSAVYLCASSLQGASEQYFGPGTRLTVT.